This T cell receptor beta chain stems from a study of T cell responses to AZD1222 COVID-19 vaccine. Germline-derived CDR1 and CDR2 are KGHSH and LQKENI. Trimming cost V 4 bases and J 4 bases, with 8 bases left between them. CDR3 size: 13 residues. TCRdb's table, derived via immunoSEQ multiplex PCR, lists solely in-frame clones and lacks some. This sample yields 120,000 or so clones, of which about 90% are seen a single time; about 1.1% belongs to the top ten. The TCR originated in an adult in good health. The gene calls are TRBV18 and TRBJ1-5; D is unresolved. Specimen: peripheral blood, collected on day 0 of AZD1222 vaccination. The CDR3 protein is CASSRLENQPQHF. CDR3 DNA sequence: TGTGCCAGCTCACGGCTCGAAAATCAGCCCCAGCATTTT.